Below, 27 T cell receptor beta chains from the same sample are listed, as sequenced in a study of blood T cell repertoires in COVID-19. Using immunoSEQ multiplex PCR, the repertoire was profiled, and TCRdb retains in-frame clones only, with some absent. The sample shows 40,000 to 65,000 clones, roughly 84% of them seen only once. Specimen: peripheral blood. The receptors were gathered from a man between 65 and 85 years old with active COVID-19.

The genes are TRBV5-1 and TRBJ2-7; D is unclear. The CDR3 is 13 residues long. The germline V and J ends were trimmed by 5 bases and 0 bases, with 9 bases remaining between them. Per germline, CDR1 SGHRS and CDR2 YFSETQ. The CDR3 spells CASSITSSYEQYF. DNA for the CDR3: TGCGCCAGCAGTATCACGAGCTCCTACGAGCAGTACTTC.

This chain links TRBV24-1 with TRBJ2-2; maybe TRBD2 (5 bases). The CDR3 is made up of 18 amino acids. The germline V gene encodes CDR1 KGHDR and CDR2 SFDVKD. The V end lost 3 bases, the J end lost 1 base, and 17 bases lay between the germline ends. The CDR3 loop is CATSDRPLAGGNTGELFF. As DNA, the CDR3 is TGTGCCACCAGTGATCGCCCCCTGGCAGGAGGGAACACCGGGGAGCTGTTTTTT.

The chain carries TRBV2 and TRBJ2-5; 8 bases are shared with TRBD2. Trimming removed 6 bases from V and 6 bases from J; junction bases left unmatched: 12. CDR1 and CDR2 (germline): SNHLY, FYNNEI. The CDR3 spans 15 residues. The CDR3 loop reads CASRDGGGLGQTQYF. CDR3 DNA: TGTGCCAGCAGAGACGGCGGGGGGCTGGGACAGACCCAGTACTTC.

This sequence joins TRBV7-8 and TRBJ2-5; TRBD1 matches 8 bases. J gave up 5 bases and V 7 bases, and 15 bases lay outside the gene matches. CDR3 length: 16 residues. CDR1 and CDR2 from the germline V gene are SGHVS and FQNEAQ. Written as DNA, the CDR3 is TGTGCCAGCATGCGGACAGGGCACCACCCTAAGGAGACCCAGTACTTC. Its protein is CASMRTGHHPKETQYF. The variable domain in full, completed from reference TRBV7-8 and TRBJ2-5, reads GAGVSQSPRYKVAKRGQDVALRCDPISGHVSLFWYQQALGQGPEFLTYFQNEAQLDKSGLPSDRFFAERPEGSVSTLKIQRTQQEDSAVYLCASMRTGHHPKETQYFGPGTRLLVL.

The chain recombines TRBV4-1 with TRBJ1-2; maybe TRBD1 (5 bases). The CDR3 runs 15 residues. V lost 0 bases and J lost 2, with 10 bases in between. From germline, CDR1 is MGHRA and CDR2 YSYEKL. The CDR3 coding sequence is TGCGCCAGCAGCCAAGATATCGCAGGGAACTATGGCTACACCTTC. It codes for CASSQDIAGNYGYTF.

The chain combines TRBV28 with TRBJ2-7; 10 nucleotides align to TRBD1. CDR1 and CDR2 (germline): MDHEN, SYDVKM. Unmatched junction bases numbered 7, after V lost 6 bases and J lost 5 bases. The CDR3 covers 14 residues. CDR3 nucleotides: TGTGCCAGCAGGCCGGGACAGGGGTTAAACGAGCAGTACTTC. Encoded protein: CASRPGQGLNEQYF.

J is TRBJ1-1 and V is TRBV18; tentative D call: TRBD1 (5 bases). This CDR3 comprises 13 residues. Germline CDR1 reads KGHSH; CDR2 reads LQKENI. V lost 4 bases to trimming and J lost 10 bases, with 16 bases between them. The CDR3 nucleotides are TGTGCCAGCTCACTAAACTCATTGGGGGGAGCTTTCTTT. It yields the protein CASSLNSLGGAFF. The full variable domain, with the rest looked up from reference TRBV18 and TRBJ1-1, is NAGVMQNPRHLVRRRGQEARLRCSPMKGHSHVYWYRQLPEEGLKFMVYLQKENIIDESGMPKERFSAEFPKEGPSILRIQQVVRGDSAAYFCASSLNSLGGAFFGQGTRLTVV.

This clone was seen just once. The chain carries TRBV15 and TRBJ1-4; 8 positions agree with TRBD1. The length of the CDR3 is 16 residues. After removal of 3 bases from V and 0 bases from J, the junction contained 3 bases not matched to a gene. In germline, CDR1 is LNHNV, CDR2 YYDKDF (reference sequence). In DNA form, the CDR3 reads TGTGCCACCAGCAGGGAGACAGGGGCAACTAATGAAAAACTGTTTTTT. Amino acids: CATSRETGATNEKLFF.

The chain recombines TRBV12-3 or TRBV12-4 with TRBJ1-2; perhaps TRBD1 as D (6 bases). This CDR3 region has 13 residues. V was pared by 7 bases and J by 4 bases, with 13 bases between. The CDR3 DNA follows: TGTGCCAGCACCACAGGGAGAACCTATGGCTACACCTTC. Encoded protein: CASTTGRTYGYTF.

This chain uses TRBV6-5 with TRBJ1-5; the D gene is possibly TRBD1 (5 bases). The CDR3 spans 13 residues. V shed 6 bases and J shed 4 bases, with 10 bases lying between them. The germline V gene encodes CDR1 MNHEY and CDR2 SVGAGI. CDR3 region: CASRARVNQPQHF. CDR3 in DNA: TGTGCCAGCAGGGCCAGGGTTAATCAGCCCCAGCATTTT.

Comments on this clone: Sequence at one end of the junction differs from germline and may be a read error. The chain employs TRBV11-2 and TRBJ2-3, with D maybe TRBD2 (6 bases). CDR3 length equals 12 residues. Germline CDR1 and CDR2: SGHAT and FQNNGV. CDR3 sequence (DNA): TGTGCCAGCAGCTTAGATAGCGGACCTCCGGCTTTT. It is translated as CASSLDSGPPAF.

This clone was recorded once. The chain is built from TRBV18 and TRBJ1-6, with D possibly being TRBD1 (5 bases). CDR1 and CDR2 (germline): KGHSH, LQKENI. V shed 3 bases and J shed 3 bases, with 12 bases lying between them. The CDR3 is made up of 16 amino acids. The CDR3 DNA reads TGTGCCAGCTCACCTACCCGGGGGGGCTATAATTCACCCCTCCACTTT. It specifies CASSPTRGGYNSPLHF.

The chain links TRBV11-3 to TRBJ1-2, with a weak D call TRBD1 (5 bases). V was pared by 5 bases and J by 8 bases, with 18 bases between. This CDR3 comprises 14 residues. Germline assignment: CDR1 SGHNT and CDR2 YENEEA. DNA for the CDR3: TGTGCCAGCAGCCGGACGACGGGGGATAGCGGCTACACCTTC. Protein sequence: CASSRTTGDSGYTF.

This clone was counted once. J is TRBJ2-1 and V is TRBV19; weak D call: TRBD2 (7 bases). Germline V lookup: CDR1 LNHDA, CDR2 SQIVND (reference sequence). The CDR3 sequence is 14 residues long. V lost 6 bases and J 7 bases, leaving 16 bases between the germline ends. The chain's CDR3 is CASRGGGTRNEQFF. CDR3 in DNA: TGTGCCAGTAGGGGAGGGGGGACCCGAAATGAGCAGTTCTTC.

V is TRBV21-1 and J is TRBJ2-4; the table assigns TRBD1, which was not confirmed against the DNA. TRBV21-1 is given as a pseudogene. The CDR3 has 17 amino acids. In nucleotides, the CDR3 is TGTGCCAGCAGCGATGCCCCGGGACAAGTAGCCAAAAACATTCAGTACTTC. Translation gives CASSDAPGQVAKNIQYF.

The V call is TRBV2, the J call TRBJ1-1, with 7 bases that match TRBD1. Unmatched junction bases numbered 9, after V lost 10 bases and J lost 7 bases. The germline V gene encodes CDR1 SNHLY and CDR2 FYNNEI. This CDR3 has 12 residues. In DNA form, the CDR3 reads TGTGCCACCACAGGGGATAAGGGTGAAGCTTTCTTT. Protein: CATTGDKGEAFF. Combining the CDR3 with reference TRBV2 and TRBJ1-1 gives the whole variable domain EPEVTQTPSHQVTQMGQEVILRCVPISNHLYFYWYRQILGQKVEFLVSFYNNEISEKSEIFDDQFSVERPDGSNFTLKIRSTKLEDSAMYFCATTGDKGEAFFGQGTRLTVV.

The CDR3 DNA reads as TGTGCCAGCAGCGACCCCGGGACTAGCGGGGTAAATGAGCAGTTCTTC. Translated: CASSDPGTSGVNEQFF. The rearrangement joins TRBV7-3 to TRBJ2-1; 13 bases are shared with TRBD2. The length of the CDR3 is 16 residues. The trim removed 5 bases at V and 7 bases at J, leaving 8 bases unmatched. Germline V CDR1 and CDR2: SGHTA, FQGTGA.

This clone was seen more than once but under ten times. This chain links TRBV3-1 (or the pseudogene TRBV3-2) with TRBJ2-2; TRBD1 aligns across 7 bases. Germline V CDR1 and CDR2: LGHDT, YNNKEL (reference sequence). With V trimmed by 1 base and J by 4 bases, 3 bases remained unmatched. This CDR3 comprises 15 residues. The CDR3 DNA sequence: TGTGCCAGCAGCCAAGGGGACAGAACCACCGGGGAGCTGTTTTTT. Amino acids: CASSQGDRTTGELFF.

In its sample, this clone was seen a few times. V is TRBV6-1 and J is TRBJ1-2, with D unresolved. V lost 0 bases to trimming and J lost 1 base, with 3 bases between them. Germline CDR1 and CDR2: MNHNS and SASEGT. CDR3 length: 13 residues. The chain's CDR3 is CASSEAGNYGYTF. DNA of the CDR3: TGTGCCAGCAGTGAAGCCGGTAACTATGGCTACACCTTC.

V gene TRBV7-3 combines with J gene TRBJ2-1; 8 nucleotides match TRBD2. Trimming took 4 bases from V and 0 from J; bases not matched to a gene: 2. This CDR3 has 15 amino acids. CDR1 is SGHTA, CDR2 FQGTGA, per germline. The CDR3 DNA reads as TGTGCCAGCAGCTCCGGGACTAGCTCCTACAATGAGCAGTTCTTC. It specifies CASSSGTSSYNEQFF.

The rearrangement uses TRBV7-9 and TRBJ2-3, with D tentatively TRBD1 (5 bases). Germline assignment: CDR1 SEHNR and CDR2 FQNEAQ (reference sequence). This CDR3 has 16 residues. V lost 2 bases and J lost 2, with 14 bases in between. The DNA of the CDR3 is TGTGCCAGCAGCTTACTCCCGGCAGGGCACACAGATACGCAGTATTTT. Amino acids: CASSLLPAGHTDTQYF.

The V call is TRBV5-1, the J call TRBJ2-3; 15 bases are a match to TRBD2. Germline V gives CDR1 SGHRS, CDR2 YFSETQ. Germline trimming cut 4 bases from V and 6 bases from J; bases unmatched to any gene: 9. This CDR3 has 17 amino acids. The CDR3 is CASSAPPGTSGGDTQYF. CDR3 DNA sequence: TGCGCCAGCAGCGCCCCCCCCGGGACTAGCGGGGGGGATACGCAGTATTTT.

This rearrangement joins TRBV4-1 to TRBJ2-7, with 10 bases aligning to TRBD1. Germline lookup yields CDR1 MGHRA and CDR2 YSYEKL. After removal of 4 bases from V and 1 base from J, the junction contained 10 bases not matched to a gene. The CDR3 extends over 17 amino acids. The CDR3 spells CASSRTSDRGGSYEQYF. In nucleotides, the CDR3 is TGCGCCAGCAGCCGGACGTCGGACAGGGGGGGGTCCTACGAGCAGTACTTC.

This chain joins TRBV27 and TRBJ1-1; 9 positions match TRBD1. Germline loops: CDR1 MNHEY, CDR2 SMNVEV (reference sequence). V lost 6 bases, J lost 2 bases, and 7 bases stayed unmatched. The CDR3 spans 15 residues. CDR3 in amino acids: CASSTGGPLNTEAFF. CDR3 DNA: TGTGCCAGCAGCACAGGGGGCCCCTTAAACACTGAAGCTTTCTTT.

This sequence joins TRBV7-3 and TRBJ2-1, with 10 bases that match TRBD1. CDR3 length: 14 amino acids. J was trimmed by 8 bases and V by 6 bases; bases with no gene match: 7. Germline CDR1 SGHTA, CDR2 FQGTGA. CDR3 region: CASRATGGLDEQFF. The CDR3 nucleotides are TGTGCCAGCAGGGCGACAGGGGGCCTGGATGAGCAGTTCTTC.

This chain joins TRBV5-1 and TRBJ2-3, with 9 bases aligning to TRBD1. The CDR3 has 16 amino acids. CDR1 SGHRS and CDR2 YFSETQ come from the germline V gene. J gave up 3 bases and V 4 bases, and 9 bases lay outside the gene matches. CDR3 sequence: CASSPGQGGWTDTQYF. In nucleotides, the CDR3 is TGCGCCAGCAGCCCGGGACAGGGAGGGTGGACAGATACGCAGTATTTT.

This chain joins TRBV27 and TRBJ2-7, with 7 bases aligning to TRBD2. This CDR3 comprises 15 residues. Trimming removed 5 bases from V and 0 bases from J; junction bases left unmatched: 7. Germline V gene sequence: CDR1 MNHEY, CDR2 SMNVEV (reference sequence). The DNA of the CDR3 is TGTGCCAGCAGTCGGGGGGTCCAGGTCTCCTACGAGCAGTACTTC. Protein sequence: CASSRGVQVSYEQYF.